This passage covers 21 T cell receptor beta chains from one sample sequenced in a study of T cells in Graves' hyperthyroidism and ophthalmopathy. Using RNA transcripts as the source, TCR beta CDR3 regions were amplified. First-round RT-PCR with HTBI primers amplified the TCR CDR3 region. One entry per CDR3 protein results from TCRdb running MiXCR on the multiplex PCR reads. The sample has approximately 400,000 distinct CDR3 sequences, just under 25% seen once. Material: blood. The receptors shown here come from a man between 50 and 59 years old with Graves' hyperthyroidism.

The chain recombines TRBV7-9 with TRBJ2-2; maybe TRBD1 (5 bases). Germline V gene lookup returns CDR1 SEHNR and CDR2 FQNEAQ (reference sequence). The CDR3 loop spans 15 amino acids. Trimming took 1 base from V and 7 from J, leaving 13 bases between them. The CDR3 here is CASSLVSREGGELFF. CDR3 DNA: TGTGCCAGCAGCTTAGTCTCCAGGGAAGGCGGGGAGCTGTTTTTT.

This clonotype was recorded only once. This chain joins TRBV12-3 or TRBV12-4 and TRBJ2-5; TRBD1 matches 7 bases. V dropped 6 bases and J dropped 4; count of bases not matched to a gene: 11. This CDR3 contains 15 residues. The CDR3 DNA follows: TGTGCCAGCAGGTTCTCACAGGGGAATAGAGAGACCCAGTACTTC. Its protein is CASRFSQGNRETQYF.

This clonotype was detected many times. The rearrangement uses TRBV12-3 or TRBV12-4 and TRBJ2-1, with TRBD2 matching over 12 bases. J gave up 6 bases and V 5 bases, and 5 bases lay outside the gene matches. This CDR3 spans 15 amino acids. The CDR3 region is CASSPLAGGINEQFF. The CDR3 nucleotides are TGTGCCAGCAGTCCACTAGCGGGAGGTATCAATGAGCAGTTCTTC.

This clonotype occurred a few times. The chain is built from TRBV20-1 and TRBJ2-3, with 10 nucleotides matching TRBD2. The germline V gene encodes CDR1 DFQATT and CDR2 SNEGSKA (reference sequence). The CDR3 extends over 13 amino acids. With V trimmed by 8 bases and J by 2 bases, 4 bases remained unmatched. CDR3 DNA: TGCAGTAAAGCGGGAGGGCCCACAGATACGCAGTATTTT. This codes for CSKAGGPTDTQYF.

The chain carries TRBV5-1 and TRBJ2-1; weak D call: TRBD2 (5 bases). Germline CDR1 and CDR2: SGHRS and YFSETQ. The CDR3 runs 12 residues. V was pared by 8 bases and J by 8 bases, with 14 bases between. Written as DNA, the CDR3 is TGCGCCAGTACCGACGGGGATGATGAGCAGTTCTTC. It encodes CASTDGDDEQFF.

This clonotype showed up many times. The J gene is TRBJ2-3, the V gene TRBV27; D possibly corresponds to TRBD2 (6 bases). The germline gives CDR1 MNHEY, CDR2 SMNVEV (reference sequence). The CDR3 consists of 14 residues. The V end was cut by 8 bases, the J end by 2 bases, with 14 bases between. CDR3 loop: CASCRDSYTDTQYF. DNA for the CDR3: TGTGCCAGCTGCCGGGACTCATACACAGATACGCAGTATTTT.

Many counts were recorded for this clonotype. This chain joins TRBV14 and TRBJ2-7, with 9 nucleotides matching TRBD1. From germline, CDR1 is SGHDN and CDR2 FVKESK. This CDR3 spans 14 amino acids. The V segment lost 1 base and the J segment 7 bases; nucleotides outside the gene matches: 5. The CDR3 loop is CASSQAGTGSEQYF. CDR3 DNA: TGTGCCAGCAGCCAAGCCGGGACAGGGTCGGAGCAGTACTTC.

This clonotype was detected many times. The chain couples TRBV7-9 to TRBJ2-1, with D unresolved. This CDR3 is built from 13 residues. V was trimmed by 1 base and J by 9 bases, leaving 10 bases between them. Germline assignment: CDR1 SEHNR and CDR2 FQNEAQ (reference sequence). CDR3 sequence reads: CASSLEIETEQFF. The CDR3 DNA sequence: TGTGCCAGCAGCTTAGAGATCGAGACTGAGCAGTTCTTC.

This clonotype appeared many times. The chain employs TRBV28 and TRBJ2-3; 8 positions match TRBD1. V shed 2 bases and J 4 bases; nucleotides not matched to a gene: 2. The germline CDR1 and CDR2 sequences are MDHEN and SYDVKM. The CDR3 extends over 14 amino acids. CDR3 amino acids: CASSLPGGPDTQYF. The DNA for the CDR3 is TGTGCCAGCAGTTTACCAGGGGGCCCAGATACGCAGTATTTT.

The CDR3 DNA reads TGCAGTGCTAGGACGGCACAAAATTCACCCCTCCACTTT. Amino acids: CSARTAQNSPLHF. The chain recombines TRBV20-1 with TRBJ1-6; D call uncertain. This CDR3 region has 13 residues. CDR1 and CDR2 (germline): DFQATT, SNEGSKA (reference sequence). Trimming stripped 3 bases from V and 7 bases from J, with 10 bases between.

This clonotype was counted only a few times. The chain joins TRBV27 to TRBJ1-2, with 8 bases aligning to TRBD1. With V trimmed by 5 bases and J by 4 bases, 9 bases remained unmatched. Germline CDR1 MNHEY, CDR2 SMNVEV (reference sequence). There are 15 residues in the CDR3. DNA of the CDR3: TGTGCCAGCAGTCCGGCAGGGGGCTCGGGCTATGGCTACACCTTC. Translating gives CASSPAGGSGYGYTF.

The chain employs TRBV11-3 and TRBJ2-7; possible D gene TRBD1, 5 bases. The CDR3 has 15 residues. From germline, CDR1 is SGHNT and CDR2 YENEEA. Trimming removed 5 bases at V and 5 bases at J, with 19 bases between. The CDR3: CASSDQTAGYDEQYF. The CDR3 nucleotides are TGTGCCAGCAGCGACCAGACAGCTGGCTACGACGAGCAGTACTTC.

This clonotype turned up a few times. The V and J genes are TRBV3-1 and TRBJ1-2, with 7 bases that match TRBD1. Germline lookup yields CDR1 LGHDT and CDR2 YNNKEL (reference sequence). The CDR3 is made up of 16 amino acids. J gave up 6 bases and V 3 bases, and 13 bases lay outside the gene matches. CDR3 coding DNA: TGTGCCAGCAGCCAGAAGCAGGCAGGGGGAGTAGATGGCTACACCTTC. It yields the protein CASSQKQAGGVDGYTF.

Ten or more counts support this clonotype. The V gene is TRBV6-2 or TRBV6-3, the J gene TRBJ2-3; 7 positions match TRBD2. Per germline, CDR1 MNHEY and CDR2 SVGEGT. The CDR3 covers 16 residues. V gave up 5 bases and J gave up 2 bases; unmatched junction bases: 10. The CDR3 here is CASSPRTSRVTDTQYF. The CDR3 DNA sequence: TGTGCCAGCAGTCCCAGGACTAGTCGGGTCACAGATACGCAGTATTTT.

CDR3 coding DNA: TGTGCCAGCAATGACGGAAGCTATGGCTACACCTTC. Amino acids: CASNDGSYGYTF. The chain has TRBV6-1 and TRBJ1-2, with D unclear. The CDR3 consists of 12 residues. Germline CDR1 and CDR2: MNHNS and SASEGT. Trimming removed 7 bases from V and 4 bases from J, with 10 bases in between.

This clonotype was observed a handful of times. The V and J genes are TRBV24-1 and TRBJ2-2, with 7 bases fitting TRBD1. Trimming at V came to 4 bases and at J to 6 bases, leaving 4 bases not matched to a gene. The germline gives CDR1 KGHDR, CDR2 SFDVKD. The length of the CDR3 is 14 residues. The DNA of the CDR3 is TGTGCCACCAGTGACCAAGACAGGGCCGGGGAGCTGTTTTTT. The encoded protein is CATSDQDRAGELFF.

The V call is TRBV15, the J call TRBJ1-1; 7 bases agree with TRBD1. This CDR3 is 13 amino acids long. J was trimmed by 1 base and V by 5 bases; bases with no gene match: 1. Germline-derived CDR1 and CDR2 are LNHNV and YYDKDF (reference sequence). CDR3 bases: TGTGCCACCAGCGCAGGGGGGAACACTGAAGCTTTCTTT. It is translated as CATSAGGNTEAFF.

V and J are TRBV27 and TRBJ2-3; TRBD2 matches at 14 bases. Germline V gene lookup returns CDR1 MNHEY and CDR2 SMNVEV (reference sequence). V lost 4 bases and J lost 6; bases outside the gene matches: 12. There are 18 residues in the CDR3. The CDR3 DNA follows: TGTGCCAGCAGTTCCAGACTAGCGGGAGGGCCCGCGTTGGATACGCAGTATTTT. Amino acids: CASSSRLAGGPALDTQYF.

This clonotype has a single count. A clone one base away is much larger, so this may be a read error. The chain joins TRBV7-3 to TRBJ2-1; 8 bases fit TRBD1. The germline CDR1 and CDR2 sequences are SGHTA and FQGTGA. V lost 5 bases and J lost 9; bases outside the gene matches: 9. There are 14 residues in the CDR3. The DNA for the CDR3 is TGTGCCAGCAGCCCAGGGGACAGGAGGTTTGAGCAGTTCTTC. Residues: CASSPGDRRFEQFF.

This clonotype was observed many times. The genes are TRBV5-1 and TRBJ2-1, with TRBD2 matching 11 bases. Trimming removed 4 bases from V and 3 bases from J; junction bases left unmatched: 9. The CDR3 has 17 residues. Germline values: CDR1 SGHRS, CDR2 YFSETQ. CDR3: CASSSQGTSGFYNEQFF. CDR3 coding DNA: TGCGCCAGCAGCAGCCAAGGGACTAGCGGATTCTACAATGAGCAGTTCTTC.

Details on this clonotype: Given the absence of the conserved phenylalanine or tryptophan at the CDR3 end, a read error is likely. It is unclear where the CDR3 begins or ends on the DNA, so no DNA is shown, and the CDR3 is as TCRdb lists it. The V gene is TRBV6-2 or TRBV6-3, the J gene TRBJ2-7. Germline V gene lookup returns CDR1 MNHEY and CDR2 SVGEGT. A total of 14 residues make up the CDR3, ends included. The CDR3 is CASSPDRSSYEQSG.